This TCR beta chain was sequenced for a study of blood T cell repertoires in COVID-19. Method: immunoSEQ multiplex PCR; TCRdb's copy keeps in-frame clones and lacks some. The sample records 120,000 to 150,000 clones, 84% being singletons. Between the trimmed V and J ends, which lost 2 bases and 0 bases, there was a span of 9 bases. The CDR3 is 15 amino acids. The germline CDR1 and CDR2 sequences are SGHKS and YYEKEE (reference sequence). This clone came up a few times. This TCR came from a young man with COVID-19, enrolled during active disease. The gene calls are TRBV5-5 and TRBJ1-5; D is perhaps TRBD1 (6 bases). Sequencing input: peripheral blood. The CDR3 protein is CASSLSGDSNQPQHF. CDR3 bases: TGTGCCAGCAGCTTATCAGGGGATAGCAATCAGCCCCAGCATTTT.